Included here is one T cell receptor (beta chain) sequence, with context. Its specificity is not known. V was pared by 7 bases and J by 8 bases, with 7 bases of the junction left unmatched. This CDR3 is built from 14 residues. Germline lookup yields CDR1 SNHLY and CDR2 FYNNEI. These data originate in a study of T cell responses to AZD1222 COVID-19 vaccine. Only in-frame clones appear in the TCRdb table, and some are missing; sequencing was by immunoSEQ multiplex PCR. The sample holds over 130,000 clones, 75% to 90% seen once. Findings and caveats of the study: The CD4 TCRs associated with vaccination extended across spike and predominated at 160-218 and 743-854. Spike-specific TCR breadth and depth were elevated following two AZD1222 doses.

This TCR came from an adult in good health. The genes are TRBV2 and TRBJ1-4; 10 bases map to TRBD1. The sample consisted of peripheral blood, taken on day 0 of AZD1222 vaccination. In DNA form, the CDR3 reads TGTGCCAGCACATCGGGACAGGGGAGAGAAAAACTGTTTTTT. Protein: CASTSGQGREKLFF.